This T cell receptor beta chain is from a study of T cell responses to AZD1222 COVID-19 vaccine. Details on this clone: Antigen unknown.

Libraries were prepared by immunoSEQ multiplex PCR; TCRdb keeps only in-frame clonotypes and omits some of them. Altogether around 99,000 clones are present, approximately 92% being singletons, with the ten largest covering roughly an eighth. The study's findings and limits: Sampled repertoires all dated from after the peak T cell response. Following two doses of AZD1222, Spike-specific TCR breadth and depth rose. The number of AZD1222 recipients seropositive at baseline was only five or six.

The CDR3 spans 16 residues. Germline CDR1 is MNHEY and CDR2 is SVGAGI. The junction had 8 bases not matched to a gene; V was cut back by 4 bases and J by 7 bases. This rearrangement joins TRBV6-5 to TRBJ2-1, with 12 positions matching TRBD2. The source of this sequence is an adult in good health. The specimen was peripheral blood, collected on day 0 of AZD1222 vaccination. CDR3 in DNA: TGTGCCAGCAGTTTCCGGACTAGCGGGAATGGTAATGAGCAGTTCTTC. Translating it yields CASSFRTSGNGNEQFF.